This TCR beta chain was retrieved from a study of cytomegalovirus exposure and HLA in healthy donors. The CDR3 runs to 16 residues. Per germline, CDR1 MNHNY and CDR2 SVGAGI (reference sequence). V lost 4 bases to trimming and J lost 2 bases, with 17 bases between them. Primers for the PCR totalled 60 Vbeta and 13 Jbeta. Profiled with immunoSEQ multiplex PCR; TCRdb holds only in-frame clones, not every one. The profile covers about 140,000 clones, with 60% to 80% appearing a single time and 3% to 3.5% taken by the ten largest. The sample taken for sequencing was PBMCs. The chain joins TRBV6-6 to TRBJ1-2; possible D gene TRBD1, 5 bases. The sequence was obtained from a man aged 35-49 years in good health and CMV-seronegative. The CDR3, as DNA: TGTGCCAGCAGTTTGGCGTCAGGGTTTACAAACTATGGCTACACCTTC. Residues: CASSLASGFTNYGYTF.